These T cell receptor beta chains were read from a single sample in a study of Ad26.COV2.S vaccination and SARS-CoV-2 variants. Produced via immunoSEQ multiplex PCR; TCRdb's table is partial and in-frame only. Of 150,000 to 200,000 clones listed, 87% are singletons. Sequences were derived from peripheral blood, sampled after recovery from COVID-19. The receptors were gathered from a human donor who had recovered from COVID-19. CDR3s include the opening cysteine and the closing phenylalanine or tryptophan. A D gene is named only where the DNA matches it firmly. Where a row states a size, it is once, few, many or the class of an expanded clone; other rows omit it.

v_call	clone_size	d_call	j_call	cdr3_aa	cdr3_nt
TRBV7-8	once	.	TRBJ2-7	CASSTSYEQYF	TGTGCCAGCAGCACCTCCTACGAGCAGTACTTC
TRBV18	.	.	TRBJ2-3	CASSQGGTDTQYF	TGTGCCAGCTCACAGGGGGGCACAGATACGCAGTATTTT
TRBV5-5	.	TRBD2	TRBJ2-1	CASSSLAGGRDEQFF	TGTGCCAGCAGCTCACTAGCGGGGGGGCGGGATGAGCAGTTCTTC
TRBV19	once	.	TRBJ2-7	CASSNRVVRAYEQYF	TGTGCCAGTAGTAACCGGGTCGTTCGGGCCTACGAGCAGTACTTC
TRBV9	.	.	TRBJ1-6	CASSAGQGKAPLHF	TGTGCCAGCAGCGCCGGGCAGGGGAAGGCACCCCTCCACTTT
TRBV7-8	once	.	TRBJ2-7	CASSLGVDRTYEQYF	TGTGCCAGCAGCTTAGGGGTGGACAGAACCTACGAGCAGTACTTC
TRBV5-1	few	.	TRBJ2-1	CASSSGLSAPYNEQFF	TGCGCCAGCAGCTCGGGACTCTCCGCCCCCTACAATGAGCAGTTCTTC
TRBV14	few	.	TRBJ2-5	CASSQDRLGTQYF	TGTGCCAGCAGCCAAGATCGGTTAGGGACCCAGTACTTC
TRBV14	.	.	TRBJ1-2	CASRLGGYTF	TGTGCCAGCAGACTTGGGGGCTACACCTTC
TRBV3-1/TRBV3-2	.	TRBD2	TRBJ2-5	CASRTSGRETQYF	TGTGCCAGCCGGACTAGCGGGAGAGAGACCCAGTACTTC
TRBV4-1	.	TRBD2	TRBJ2-3	CASSQDTVAGGGDTQYF	TGCGCCAGCAGCCAAGATACCGTAGCGGGAGGTGGAGATACGCAGTATTTT
TRBV27	.	TRBD2	TRBJ2-5	CASSSLLSGGPETQYF	TGTGCCAGCAGTTCCCTCCTCAGCGGGGGGCCGGAGACCCAGTACTTC
TRBV7-9	.	.	TRBJ1-6	CASRPPNNSPLHF	TGTGCCAGCAGACCTCCCAATAATTCACCCCTCCACTTT
TRBV6-5	.	TRBD1	TRBJ2-7	CASSYMQGASYEQYF	TGTGCCAGCAGTTACATGCAGGGGGCTTCCTACGAGCAGTACTTC
TRBV5-4	.	.	TRBJ2-2	CASSLDMNTGELFF	TGTGCCAGCAGCTTAGACATGAACACCGGGGAGCTGTTTTTT
TRBV5-1	.	.	TRBJ1-3	CASSEVSSGNTIYF	TGCGCCAGCAGCGAGGTGAGCTCTGGAAACACCATATATTTT
TRBV7-9	.	TRBD1	TRBJ1-2	CASSFGQGFYGYTF	TGTGCCAGCAGCTTCGGACAGGGCTTCTATGGCTACACCTTC
TRBV4-1	.	.	TRBJ1-5	CASSQVSRGGNQPQHF	TGCGCCAGCAGCCAAGTTTCACGGGGGGGGAATCAGCCCCAGCATTTT
TRBV9	few	.	TRBJ1-6	CASSDRAANSPLHF	TGTGCCAGCAGCGACCGGGCCGCTAATTCACCCCTCCACTTT
TRBV5-1	once	TRBD2	TRBJ2-5	CASSFGLAKETQYF	TGCGCCAGCAGCTTCGGACTAGCGAAAGAGACCCAGTACTTC
TRBV3-1/TRBV3-2	.	.	TRBJ2-7	CASSPPPGHAIHEQYF	TGTGCCAGCAGCCCACCCCCGGGACACGCCATCCACGAGCAGTACTTC
TRBV4-2	.	.	TRBJ2-4	CASSQEAGWQNIQYF	TGTGCCAGCAGCCAAGAGGCGGGGTGGCAAAACATTCAGTACTTC
TRBV6-2/TRBV6-3	.	TRBD1	TRBJ1-2	CASSYSGQNGYTF	TGTGCCAGCAGTTACTCGGGACAGAATGGCTACACCTTC
TRBV30	.	TRBD1	TRBJ1-1	CAWTDRGWTEAFF	TGTGCCTGGACAGACAGGGGTTGGACTGAAGCTTTCTTT
TRBV25-1	.	.	TRBJ2-3	CASSSLPGRDPYQNTQYF	TGTGCCAGCAGTTCCCTCCCCGGCCGGGACCCTTATCAGAATACGCAGTATTTT
TRBV7-9	.	.	TRBJ2-1	CASSFHGANEQFF	TGTGCCAGCAGCTTCCATGGAGCCAATGAGCAGTTCTTC
TRBV10-2	.	.	TRBJ2-1	CASSVRGGDSYNEQFF	TGCGCCAGCAGTGTTCGAGGGGGAGACTCCTACAATGAGCAGTTCTTC
TRBV9	.	TRBD2	TRBJ2-1	CASSPRGGLGMNEQFF	TGTGCCAGCAGCCCCCGGGGGGGCTTAGGTATGAATGAGCAGTTCTTC
TRBV4-2	.	.	TRBJ2-3	CASSQVAASTSTDTQYF	TGTGCCAGCAGCCAAGTGGCAGCGTCAACTAGCACAGATACGCAGTATTTT
TRBV7-2	.	.	TRBJ1-5	CASTFPGPNQPQHF	TGTGCCAGCACCTTCCCTGGGCCTAATCAGCCCCAGCATTTT
TRBV4-1	.	TRBD2	TRBJ2-2	CASSPLGGRGGFPGELFF	TGCGCCAGCAGCCCCCTTGGGGGGCGGGGGGGCTTTCCCGGGGAGCTGTTTTTT
TRBV5-1	.	.	TRBJ1-1	CASSETRGDTEAFF	TGCGCCAGCAGCGAGACAAGGGGGGACACTGAAGCTTTCTTT
TRBV5-1	.	TRBD1	TRBJ2-7	CASSLGTGGFYEQYF	TGCGCCAGCAGCTTGGGGACAGGGGGCTTTTACGAGCAGTACTTC
TRBV5-4	.	.	TRBJ2-2	CASSSRGTGELFF	TGTGCCAGCAGCTCGAGGGGTACCGGGGAGCTGTTTTTT
TRBV15	.	.	TRBJ2-3	CATSRERQYTDTQYF	TGTGCCACCAGCAGAGAGAGACAGTACACAGATACGCAGTATTTT
TRBV19	.	.	TRBJ2-7	CASSIGRASYEQYF	TGTGCCAGTAGTATAGGCAGGGCAAGCTACGAGCAGTACTTC
TRBV14	.	.	TRBJ1-2	CASSQAGSGLGYGYTF	TGTGCCAGCAGCCAAGCAGGGTCGGGGTTAGGTTATGGCTACACCTTC
TRBV12-5	.	.	TRBJ2-5	CASGLSRAHGETQYF	TGTGCTAGTGGTTTGTCAAGGGCCCACGGGGAGACCCAGTACTTC
TRBV7-3	.	.	TRBJ2-3	CASSLAHHRTDTDTQYF	TGTGCCAGCAGCTTAGCCCACCATCGGACAGATACAGATACGCAGTATTTT
TRBV10-3	.	TRBD1	TRBJ2-7	CAITSDRLGEQYF	TGTGCCATCACCTCGGACAGGTTGGGGGAGCAGTACTTC
TRBV7-2	.	TRBD2	TRBJ2-7	CASSSVSGTAYEQYF	TGTGCCAGCAGCTCCGTAAGCGGGACCGCCTACGAGCAGTACTTC
TRBV7-8	.	TRBD1	TRBJ2-7	CASNLAGTGGFEQYF	TGTGCCAGCAACTTAGCGGGGACAGGGGGGTTCGAGCAGTACTTC
TRBV19	.	TRBD1	TRBJ2-7	CASSVGTGTIYEQYF	TGTGCCAGTAGTGTTGGGACAGGGACAATCTACGAGCAGTACTTC
TRBV5-6	.	TRBD1	TRBJ1-4	CASSLTGGENEKLFF	TGTGCCAGCAGCTTGACAGGGGGCGAGAATGAAAAACTGTTTTTT
TRBV6-1	.	TRBD1	TRBJ1-4	CASSELDRGNEKLFF	TGTGCCAGCAGTGAACTCGACAGGGGCAATGAAAAACTGTTTTTT
TRBV29-1	.	.	TRBJ2-5	CSVETQRIQETQYF	TGCAGCGTTGAAACCCAGAGGATCCAAGAGACCCAGTACTTC
TRBV10-2	.	TRBD2	TRBJ2-7	CASTWTSGSYEQYF	TGCGCCAGCACCTGGACTAGCGGTTCCTACGAGCAGTACTTC
TRBV28	.	TRBD2	TRBJ2-7	CASGRLAGSYEQYF	TGTGCCAGCGGTCGACTAGCGGGGTCCTACGAGCAGTACTTC
TRBV15	.	.	TRBJ2-7	CATSSRTFDEQYF	TGTGCCACCAGCAGCCGGACTTTCGACGAGCAGTACTTC
TRBV7-6	.	.	TRBJ2-7	CASSLEVGGFFYEQYF	TGTGCCAGCAGCTTAGAGGTGGGAGGATTTTTCTACGAGCAGTACTTC
TRBV5-1	.	.	TRBJ2-6	CASTLQASPSGANVLTF	TGCGCCAGCACCCTGCAGGCGTCCCCCTCTGGGGCCAACGTCCTGACTTTC
TRBV5-6	.	.	TRBJ1-1	CASSLDRNTEAFF	TGTGCCAGCAGCTTGGATAGGAACACTGAAGCTTTCTTT